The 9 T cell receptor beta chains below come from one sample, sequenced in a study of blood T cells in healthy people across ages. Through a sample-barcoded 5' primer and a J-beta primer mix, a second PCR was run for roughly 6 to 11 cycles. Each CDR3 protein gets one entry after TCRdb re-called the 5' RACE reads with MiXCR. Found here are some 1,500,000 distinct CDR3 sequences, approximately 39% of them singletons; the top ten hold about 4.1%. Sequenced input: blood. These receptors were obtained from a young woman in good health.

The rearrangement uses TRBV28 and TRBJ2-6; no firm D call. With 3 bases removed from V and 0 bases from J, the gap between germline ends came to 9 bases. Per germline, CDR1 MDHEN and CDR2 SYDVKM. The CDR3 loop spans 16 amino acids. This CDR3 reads CASSFGRTSGANVLTF. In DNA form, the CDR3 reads TGTGCCAGCAGTTTTGGCAGAACCTCTGGGGCCAACGTCCTGACTTTC.

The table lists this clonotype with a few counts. The CDR3, as DNA: TGTGCCAGCAGCTTAAAGTTCGAGCGGGAGACCTACAATGAGCAGTTCTTC. Its translation is CASSLKFERETYNEQFF. The genes are TRBV7-2 and TRBJ2-1; 8 nucleotides align to TRBD2. Germline trimming cut 2 bases from V and 2 bases from J; bases unmatched to any gene: 8. The CDR3 extends over 17 amino acids. CDR1 is SGHTA, CDR2 FQGNSA, per germline. Combining the CDR3 with reference TRBV7-2 and TRBJ2-1 gives the whole variable domain GAGVSQSPSNKVTEKGKDVELRCDPISGHTALYWYRQSLGQGLEFLIYFQGNSAPDKSGLPSDRFSAERTGGSVSTLTIQRTQQEDSAVYLCASSLKFERETYNEQFFGPGTRLTVL.

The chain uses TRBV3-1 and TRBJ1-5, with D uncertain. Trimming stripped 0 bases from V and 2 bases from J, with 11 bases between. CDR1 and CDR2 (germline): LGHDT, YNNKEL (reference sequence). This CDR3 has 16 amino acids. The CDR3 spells CASSQDLFAGNQPQHF. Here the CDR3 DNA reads TGTGCCAGCAGCCAAGATCTGTTCGCGGGCAATCAGCCCCAGCATTTT.

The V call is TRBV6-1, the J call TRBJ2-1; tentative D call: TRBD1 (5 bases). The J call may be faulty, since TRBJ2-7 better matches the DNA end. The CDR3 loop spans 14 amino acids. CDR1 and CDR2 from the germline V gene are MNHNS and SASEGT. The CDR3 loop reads CASSDLTVYNEQYF. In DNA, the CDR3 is TGTGCCAGCAGTGATTTGACAGTATACAATGAGCAGTACTTC.

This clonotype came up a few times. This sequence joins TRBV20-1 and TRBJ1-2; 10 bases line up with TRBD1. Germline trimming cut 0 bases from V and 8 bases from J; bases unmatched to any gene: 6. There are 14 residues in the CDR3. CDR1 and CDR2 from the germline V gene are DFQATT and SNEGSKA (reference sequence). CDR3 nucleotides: TGCAGTGCTAGAGATTTTCGGACAGGGGGAGGCTACACCTTC. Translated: CSARDFRTGGGYTF.

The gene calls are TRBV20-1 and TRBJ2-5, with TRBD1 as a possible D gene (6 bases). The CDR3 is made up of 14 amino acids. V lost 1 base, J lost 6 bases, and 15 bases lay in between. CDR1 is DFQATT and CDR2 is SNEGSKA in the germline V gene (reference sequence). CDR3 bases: TGCAGTGCTAGAGTCGTACAGGGAGTCAAGACCCAGTACTTC. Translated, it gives CSARVVQGVKTQYF.

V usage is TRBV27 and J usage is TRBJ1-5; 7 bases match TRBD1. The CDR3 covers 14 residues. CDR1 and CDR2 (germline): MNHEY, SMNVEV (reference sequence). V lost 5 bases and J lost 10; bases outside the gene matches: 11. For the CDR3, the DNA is TGTGCCAGCAGTATGACCGGGACAGCGAAACCCCAGCATTTT. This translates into CASSMTGTAKPQHF.

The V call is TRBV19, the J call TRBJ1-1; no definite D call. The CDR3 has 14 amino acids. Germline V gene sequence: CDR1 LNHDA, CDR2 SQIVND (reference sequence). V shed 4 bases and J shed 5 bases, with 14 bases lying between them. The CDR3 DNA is TGTGCCAGTAGTAGTCGGTTAGTCTGGACTGAAGCTTTCTTT. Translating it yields CASSSRLVWTEAFF.

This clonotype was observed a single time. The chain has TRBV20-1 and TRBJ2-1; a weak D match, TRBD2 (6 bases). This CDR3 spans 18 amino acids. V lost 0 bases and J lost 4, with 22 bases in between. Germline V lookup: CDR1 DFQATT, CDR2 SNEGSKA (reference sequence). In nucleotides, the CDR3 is TGCAGTGCTAGAGATCCGGCCCGGGCTAGCGCGAATTACAATGAGCAGTTCTTC. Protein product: CSARDPARASANYNEQFF.